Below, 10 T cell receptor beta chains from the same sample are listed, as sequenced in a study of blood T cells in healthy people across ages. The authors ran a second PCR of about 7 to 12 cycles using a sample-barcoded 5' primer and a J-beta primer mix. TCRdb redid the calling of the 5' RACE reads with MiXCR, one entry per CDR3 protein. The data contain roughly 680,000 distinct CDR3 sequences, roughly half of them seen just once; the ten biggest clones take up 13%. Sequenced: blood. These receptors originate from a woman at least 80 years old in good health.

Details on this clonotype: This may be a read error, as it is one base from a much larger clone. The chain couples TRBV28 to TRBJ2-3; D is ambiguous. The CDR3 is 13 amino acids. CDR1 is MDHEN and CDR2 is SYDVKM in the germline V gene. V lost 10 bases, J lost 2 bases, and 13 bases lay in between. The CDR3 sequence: CATRTRSTDTQYF. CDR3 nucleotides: TGTGCCACCCGCACCAGATCCACAGATACGCAGTATTTT.

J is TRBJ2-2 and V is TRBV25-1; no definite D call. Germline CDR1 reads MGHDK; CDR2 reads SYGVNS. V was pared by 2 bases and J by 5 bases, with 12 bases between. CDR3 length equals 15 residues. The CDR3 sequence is CASSEVGWMTGELFF. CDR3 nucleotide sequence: TGTGCCAGCAGTGAAGTGGGATGGATGACCGGGGAGCTGTTTTTT. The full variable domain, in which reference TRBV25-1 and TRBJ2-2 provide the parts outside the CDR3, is EADIYQTPRYLVIGTGKKITLECSQTMGHDKMYWYQQDPGMELHLIHYSYGVNSTEKGDLSSESTVSRIRTEHFPLTLESARPSHTSQYLCASSEVGWMTGELFFGEGSRLTVL.

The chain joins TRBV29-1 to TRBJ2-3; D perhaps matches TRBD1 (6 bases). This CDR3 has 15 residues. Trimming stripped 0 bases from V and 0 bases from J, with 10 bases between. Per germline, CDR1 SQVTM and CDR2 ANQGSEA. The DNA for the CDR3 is TGCAGCGTTGAAGATCTGAGGGGGAGCACAGATACGCAGTATTTT. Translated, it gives CSVEDLRGSTDTQYF.

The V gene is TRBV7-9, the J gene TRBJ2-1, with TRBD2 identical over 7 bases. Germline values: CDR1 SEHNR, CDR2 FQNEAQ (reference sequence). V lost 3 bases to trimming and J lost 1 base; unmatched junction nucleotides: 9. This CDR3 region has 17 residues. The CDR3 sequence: CASSLVGGGPSYNEQFF. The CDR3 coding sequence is TGTGCCAGCAGCTTGGTTGGGGGAGGGCCATCCTACAATGAGCAGTTCTTC.

For the CDR3, the DNA is TGCAGTGCAACCGAGGCGGAACCGTTTGGTACGCAGTATTTT. It is translated as CSATEAEPFGTQYF. The chain combines TRBV20-1 with TRBJ2-3; D gene unclear. In germline, CDR1 is DFQATT, CDR2 SNEGSKA (reference sequence). Trimming removed 6 bases at V and 8 bases at J, with 21 bases between. This CDR3 region has 14 residues.

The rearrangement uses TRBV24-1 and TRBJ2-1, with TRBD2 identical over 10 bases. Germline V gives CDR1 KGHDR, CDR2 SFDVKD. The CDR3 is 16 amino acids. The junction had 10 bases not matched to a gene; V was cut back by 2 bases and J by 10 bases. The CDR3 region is CATSDSGLATGREQFF. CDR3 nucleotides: TGTGCCACCAGTGATTCGGGACTAGCGACGGGACGGGAGCAGTTCTTC.

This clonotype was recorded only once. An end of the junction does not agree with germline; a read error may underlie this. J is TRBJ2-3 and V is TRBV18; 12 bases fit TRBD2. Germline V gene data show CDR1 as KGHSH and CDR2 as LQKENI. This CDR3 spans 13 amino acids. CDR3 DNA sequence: TGTGCCAGCTCTCGACTAGCGGGGGATACGCGGTATTTT. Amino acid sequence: CASSRLAGDTRYF.

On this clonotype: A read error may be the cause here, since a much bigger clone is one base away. CDR3 sequence (DNA): TGCAGCGTTGAAGATTACCAGGGCTACAAGCAGTACTTC. Its translation is CSVEDYQGYKQYF. The V call is TRBV29-1, the J call TRBJ2-7; D may be TRBD1 (5 bases). The length of the CDR3 is 13 residues. The germline V gene has CDR1 SQVTM and CDR2 ANQGSEA.

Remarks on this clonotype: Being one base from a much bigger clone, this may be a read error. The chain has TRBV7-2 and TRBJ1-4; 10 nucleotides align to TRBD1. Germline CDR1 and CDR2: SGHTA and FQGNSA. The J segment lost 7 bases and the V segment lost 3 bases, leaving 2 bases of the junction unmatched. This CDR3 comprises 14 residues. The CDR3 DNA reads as TGTGCCAGCAGCTTCCGGGACAGGGGTGAAAAACTGTTTTTT. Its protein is CASSFRDRGEKLFF.

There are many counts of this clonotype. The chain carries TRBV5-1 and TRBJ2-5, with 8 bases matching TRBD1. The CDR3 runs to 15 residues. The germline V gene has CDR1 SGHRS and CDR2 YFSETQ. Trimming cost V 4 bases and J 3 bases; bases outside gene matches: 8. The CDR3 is CASSAAGTGEETQYF. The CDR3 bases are TGCGCCAGCAGCGCCGCCGGGACAGGCGAAGAGACCCAGTACTTC.